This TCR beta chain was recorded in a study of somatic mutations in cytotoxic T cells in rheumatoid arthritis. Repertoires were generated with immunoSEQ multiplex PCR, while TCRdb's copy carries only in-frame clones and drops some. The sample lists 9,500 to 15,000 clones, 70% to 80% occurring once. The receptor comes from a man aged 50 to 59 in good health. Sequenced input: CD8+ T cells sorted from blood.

CDR3: CASSSFPEQFF. In DNA, the CDR3 is TGTGCCAGCAGCTCCTTCCCTGAGCAGTTCTTC. This chain uses TRBV7-9 with TRBJ2-1; D is uncertain. V was trimmed by 4 bases and J by 9 bases, leaving 7 bases between them. CDR1 SEHNR and CDR2 FQNEAQ come from the germline V gene (reference sequence). The CDR3 length is 11 residues.